The 24 T cell receptor beta chains listed next were all sequenced from one sample in a study of post-analysis software for immune sequencing data. Overall study findings and caveats: TRBV5-6, TRBV5-1 and TRBV20-1 were among several TRBV segments more frequent in patients than controls.

The library was made from cDNA and included unique molecular identifiers. Each CDR3 protein gets one entry after TCRdb re-called the PCR reads with MiXCR. The sample consists of just over 250,000 distinct CDR3 sequences, approximately 34% of them appearing once. These receptors are not linked to any known antigen. The sample taken for sequencing was blood. The receptors shown here come from a girl aged 10 to 17 with multiple sclerosis.

The table lists this clonotype with a count of one. This rearrangement joins TRBV7-2 to TRBJ1-1; 7 nucleotides line up with TRBD1. This CDR3 spans 13 amino acids. V shed 3 bases, J shed 5 bases, and the junction held 3 bases outside the gene matches. Germline CDR1 is SGHTA and CDR2 is FQGNSA. The CDR3 nucleotides read TGTGCCAGCAGCTTGATGACAGGGACTGAAGCTTTCTTT. It translates to CASSLMTGTEAFF.

This clonotype was seen ten or more times. The genes are TRBV6-1 and TRBJ2-3, with TRBD1 matching 8 bases. Germline V gene data show CDR1 as MNHNS and CDR2 as SASEGT. The CDR3 sequence is 14 residues long. The J segment lost 0 bases and the V segment lost 9 bases, leaving 5 bases of the junction unmatched. The CDR3 sequence: CASTGGPSTDTQYF. CDR3 DNA sequence: TGTGCCAGTACAGGGGGTCCTAGCACAGATACGCAGTATTTT.

This clonotype has at least ten counts. The rearrangement joins TRBV7-6 to TRBJ2-1; TRBD1 agrees at 9 bases. Germline loops: CDR1 SGHVS, CDR2 FNYEAQ. Losses at the gene ends were 5 bases for V and 7 bases for J; bases not matched to a gene: 9. This CDR3 has 15 residues. CDR3 in amino acids: CASSTPGTGRNEQFF. The CDR3 DNA sequence: TGTGCCAGCAGCACTCCCGGGACAGGGCGAAATGAGCAGTTCTTC.

This clonotype was found a few times. This rearrangement joins TRBV3-1 to TRBJ1-1; D is unclear. CDR1 LGHDT and CDR2 YNNKEL come from the germline V gene (reference sequence). V gave up 6 bases and J gave up 5 bases, with 10 bases separating them. There are 12 residues in the CDR3. The CDR3 DNA sequence: TGTGCCAGCAGGATGGGTACGACTGAAGCTTTCTTT. It is translated as CASRMGTTEAFF.

The rearrangement uses TRBV28 and TRBJ2-7; 10 nucleotides agree with TRBD1. The CDR3 is 14 residues long. The V and J ends lost 7 bases and 3 bases, in that order; junction bases with no gene match: 6. Per germline, CDR1 MDHEN and CDR2 SYDVKM. CDR3 sequence (DNA): TGTGCCAGCAACTCCGGGACAGGGGTCTACGAGCAGTACTTC. This gives the protein CASNSGTGVYEQYF. The variable domain in full, completed from reference TRBV28 and TRBJ2-7, reads DVKVTQSSRYLVKRTGEKVFLECVQDMDHENMFWYRQDPGLGLRLIYFSYDVKMKEKGDIPEGYSVSREKKERFSLILESASTNQTSMYLCASNSGTGVYEQYFGPGTRLTVT.

DNA of the CDR3: TGCAGTGCTAAGGGGACGGGACAGGGGCCTCTCGAGCAGTACTTC. Translating gives CSAKGTGQGPLEQYF. The V call is TRBV20-1, the J call TRBJ2-1; TRBD1 agrees at 10 bases. The J call is in doubt because the DNA end fits TRBJ2-7 better. From germline, CDR1 is DFQATT and CDR2 SNEGSKA (reference sequence). The CDR3 covers 15 residues.

Concerning this clonotype: A read error may be the cause here, since a much bigger clone is one base away. The chain has TRBV2 and TRBJ2-1; tentatively, D is TRBD1 (6 bases). Germline V CDR1 and CDR2: SNHLY, FYNNEI. V lost 5 bases to trimming and J lost 15 bases, with 17 bases between them. The CDR3 runs to 12 residues. CDR3 protein: CASSFNRVAMFF. CDR3 nucleotide sequence: TGTGCCAGCAGTTTTAACAGGGTAGCGATGTTCTTC.

With respect to this clonotype: This may be a read error, as it is one base from a much larger clone. The chain combines TRBV7-9 with TRBJ1-2; 9 nucleotides agree with TRBD1. The CDR3 contains 14 residues. CDR1 and CDR2 from the germline V gene are SEHNR and FQNEAQ (reference sequence). The DNA of the CDR3 is TGTGCCAGCACCGACAGGGGGGCAAATTATGGCTGCACCTTC. This codes for CASTDRGANYGCTF.

This chain links TRBV7-2 with TRBJ2-2, with 7 positions matching TRBD2. Per the germline V gene, CDR1 is SGHTA and CDR2 is FQGNSA. After removal of 1 base from V and 0 bases from J, the junction contained 2 bases not matched to a gene. The CDR3 extends over 16 amino acids. CDR3 protein: CASSLGGGANTGELFF. The CDR3 nucleotides are TGTGCCAGCAGCTTAGGGGGGGGGGCGAACACCGGGGAGCTGTTTTTT.

The chain links TRBV6-5 to TRBJ2-1, with D perhaps matching TRBD2 (5 bases). This CDR3 is built from 13 residues. Deletions cut 2 bases from V and 9 bases from J, with 11 bases between. From germline, CDR1 is MNHEY and CDR2 SVGAGI. The CDR3, as DNA: TGTGCCAGCAGTTACCTAGCCTCCGGTGAGCAGTTCTTC. This sequence encodes CASSYLASGEQFF.

Only a few counts were recorded for this clonotype. The J gene is TRBJ2-4, the V gene TRBV18, with D possibly being TRBD1 (5 bases). Germline V gene data show CDR1 as KGHSH and CDR2 as LQKENI. Between the trimmed V and J ends, which lost 6 bases and 1 base, there was a span of 10 bases. The CDR3 contains 14 residues. CDR3 protein: CASSPGSAKNIQYF. Here the CDR3 DNA reads TGTGCCAGCTCCCCAGGGTCGGCCAAAAACATTCAGTACTTC. The complete variable domain, with remaining parts taken from reference TRBV18 and TRBJ2-4, reads NAGVMQNPRHLVRRRGQEARLRCSPMKGHSHVYWYRQLPEEGLKFMVYLQKENIIDESGMPKERFSAEFPKEGPSILRIQQVVRGDSAAYFCASSPGSAKNIQYFGAGTRLSVL.

This clonotype was observed a handful of times. The chain links TRBV7-9 to TRBJ1-2; D unresolved. Trimming left V 5 bases short and J 6 bases short, with 13 bases between. Looked up from germline, CDR1 is SEHNR and CDR2 is FQNEAQ (reference sequence). The CDR3 totals 13 residues. CDR3 sequence: CASSPGLRDGYTF. DNA of the CDR3: TGTGCCAGCAGCCCCGGACTCCGAGATGGCTACACCTTC. Based on the CDR3 plus reference TRBV7-9 and TRBJ1-2, the full variable domain is DTGVSQNPRHKITKRGQNVTFRCDPISEHNRLYWYRQTLGQGPEFLTYFQNEAQLEKSRLLSDRFSAERPKGSFSTLEIQRTEQGDSAMYLCASSPGLRDGYTFGSGTRLTVV.

There are a few counts of this clonotype. CDR3 region: CAISSSGLAGLPGYNEQFF. Here the CDR3 DNA reads TGTGCCATCAGTTCCTCGGGACTAGCGGGTCTTCCAGGGTACAATGAGCAGTTCTTC. The rearrangement uses TRBV10-3 and TRBJ2-1, with 12 positions matching TRBD2. Germline lookup yields CDR1 ENHRY and CDR2 SYGVKD. The CDR3 spans 19 residues. The J segment lost 4 bases and the V segment lost 5 bases, leaving 15 bases of the junction unmatched.

This clonotype appeared many times. This chain joins TRBV9 and TRBJ1-5; maybe TRBD1 (5 bases). V was shortened by 3 bases and J by 8 bases, with 12 bases between the two germline ends. CDR3 length: 13 residues. Germline values: CDR1 SGDLS, CDR2 YYNGEE. CDR3 in amino acids: CASSGAGSEPQHF. In DNA form, the CDR3 reads TGTGCCAGCAGCGGGGCAGGGAGTGAGCCCCAGCATTTT. Using reference TRBV9 and TRBJ1-5 for the parts outside the CDR3, the full variable domain is DSGVTQTPKHLITATGQRVTLRCSPRSGDLSVYWYQQSLDQGLQFLIQYYNGEERAKGNILERFSAQQFPDLHSELNLSSLELGDSALYFCASSGAGSEPQHFGDGTRLSIL.

The genes are TRBV6-2 or TRBV6-3 and TRBJ2-4, with D perhaps TRBD2 (6 bases). Judging by the DNA end, TRBJ2-7 fits better; the J call may be wrong. The CDR3 covers 15 residues. Looked up from germline, CDR1 is MNHEY and CDR2 is SVGEGT. The DNA of the CDR3 is TGTGCCAGCAGTTACGGACGGGGGATTTCCTACGAGCAGTACTTC. Translating gives CASSYGRGISYEQYF.

This clonotype has ten or more counts. The chain is built from TRBV7-8 and TRBJ2-3; D ambiguous. Germline CDR1 and CDR2: SGHVS and FQNEAQ. The CDR3 sequence is 16 residues long. With 5 bases removed from V and 0 bases from J, the gap between germline ends came to 15 bases. The CDR3 region is CASSPVSVASTDTQYF. In nucleotides, the CDR3 is TGTGCCAGCAGCCCAGTCTCAGTTGCTAGCACAGATACGCAGTATTTT.

The chain recombines TRBV7-8 with TRBJ1-5, with D tentatively TRBD1 (5 bases). V lost 5 bases and J lost 0, with 14 bases in between. This CDR3 is built from 16 residues. Germline V gene data show CDR1 as SGHVS and CDR2 as FQNEAQ. The CDR3 sequence: CASSQSTAYSNQPQHF. The DNA for the CDR3 is TGTGCCAGCAGCCAGTCGACAGCATATAGCAATCAGCCCCAGCATTTT.

This clonotype came up many times. This chain connects TRBV12-3 or TRBV12-4 to TRBJ1-2; D is undetermined. V was trimmed by 5 bases and J by 6 bases, leaving 13 bases between them. This CDR3 spans 13 amino acids. The CDR3 sequence: CASSPHLINGYTF. CDR3 sequence (DNA): TGTGCCAGCAGTCCTCACTTAATCAATGGCTACACCTTC.

V gene TRBV2 combines with J gene TRBJ2-3, with 10 positions matching TRBD2. This CDR3 region has 16 residues. Germline trimming cut 1 base from V and 4 bases from J; bases unmatched to any gene: 5. CDR1 is SNHLY and CDR2 is FYNNEI in the germline V gene. CDR3 nucleotides: TGTGCCAGCAGTGAAGTATGGCTAGCGGGGGCAGATACGCAGTATTTT. It is translated as CASSEVWLAGADTQYF.

V gene TRBV7-9 combines with J gene TRBJ2-7; D is uncertain. V lost 5 bases and J 6 bases, leaving 11 bases between the germline ends. The CDR3 contains 12 residues. The germline gives CDR1 SEHNR, CDR2 FQNEAQ (reference sequence). The CDR3 spells CASSHGTAEQYF. CDR3 nucleotide sequence: TGTGCCAGCAGCCATGGTACAGCCGAGCAGTACTTC.

This clonotype has at least ten counts. The chain recombines TRBV4-1 with TRBJ1-2; 7 bases map to TRBD1. CDR3 length: 14 amino acids. The trim removed 3 bases at V and 8 bases at J, leaving 9 bases unmatched. CDR1 MGHRA and CDR2 YSYEKL come from the germline V gene. DNA for the CDR3: TGCGCCAGCAGCCAGGCCGACAGGGAGAAAGGCTACACCTTC. Its protein product is CASSQADREKGYTF.

Concerning this clonotype itself: Since a much larger clone is just one base distant, this may be a read error. The rearrangement uses TRBV13 and TRBJ2-5; no firm D call. The J call may be incorrect, as the DNA end agrees better with TRBJ2-1. The germline V gene has CDR1 PRHDT and CDR2 FYEKMQ (reference sequence). The CDR3 totals 13 residues. The CDR3 bases are TGTGCCAGCAGTCACCCGAGCGAAGAGACCCAGTTCTTC. Protein product: CASSHPSEETQFF.

This clonotype has at least ten counts. This rearrangement joins TRBV7-2 to TRBJ2-4; no definite D call. CDR1 SGHTA and CDR2 FQGNSA come from the germline V gene. V lost 1 base and J 2 bases, leaving 18 bases between the germline ends. The CDR3 length is 18 residues. Written as DNA, the CDR3 is TGTGCCAGCAGCTTAGATCCGACGACTCGGCTTCCCAAAAACATTCAGTACTTC. It is translated as CASSLDPTTRLPKNIQYF.

In this sample, this clonotype turned up many times. The V and J genes are TRBV4-1 and TRBJ1-4; 7 bases fit TRBD1. This CDR3 comprises 16 residues. Per germline, CDR1 MGHRA and CDR2 YSYEKL. After removal of 4 bases from V and 8 bases from J, the junction contained 13 bases not matched to a gene. CDR3 nucleotides: TGCGCCAGCAGCCCGCTGGACAGGACTATACCCGAAAAACTGTTTTTT. Protein: CASSPLDRTIPEKLFF.